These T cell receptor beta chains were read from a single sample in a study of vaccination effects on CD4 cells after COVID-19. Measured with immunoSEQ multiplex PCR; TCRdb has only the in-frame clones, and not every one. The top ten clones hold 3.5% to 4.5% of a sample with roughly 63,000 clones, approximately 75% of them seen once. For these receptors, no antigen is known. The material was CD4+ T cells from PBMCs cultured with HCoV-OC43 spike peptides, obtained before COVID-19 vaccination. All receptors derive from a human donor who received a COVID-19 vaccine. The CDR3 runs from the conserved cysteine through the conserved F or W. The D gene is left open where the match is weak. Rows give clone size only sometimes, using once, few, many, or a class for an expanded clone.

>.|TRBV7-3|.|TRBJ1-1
CASSLNVNTEAFF
TGTGCCAGCAGCTTAAACGTGAACACTGAAGCTTTCTTT
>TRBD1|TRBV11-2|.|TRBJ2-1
CASSYTGGTEQFF
TGTGCCAGCAGCTATACAGGGGGCACTGAGCAGTTCTTC
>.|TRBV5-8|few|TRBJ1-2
CASSLERDYGYTF
TGTGCCAGCAGCTTGGAGAGGGACTATGGCTACACCTTC
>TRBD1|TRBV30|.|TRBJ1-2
CAWRGAGTGGRYYGYTF
TGTGCCTGGAGGGGGGCCGGGACAGGGGGACGGTACTATGGCTACACCTTC
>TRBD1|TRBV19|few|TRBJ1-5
CASKAGGYNQPQHF
TGTGCCAGTAAGGCAGGGGGGTACAATCAGCCCCAGCATTTT
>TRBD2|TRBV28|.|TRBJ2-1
CASTYPGGPGNEQFF
TGTGCCAGCACGTACCCGGGGGGGCCTGGGAATGAGCAGTTCTTC
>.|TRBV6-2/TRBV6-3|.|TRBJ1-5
CASSGPGGGSNQPQHF
TGTGCCAGCAGTGGCCCTGGGGGGGGTAGCAATCAGCCCCAGCATTTT
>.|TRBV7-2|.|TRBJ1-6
CASSPGNSPLHF
TGTGCCAGCAGCCCAGGGAACTCACCCCTCCACTTT
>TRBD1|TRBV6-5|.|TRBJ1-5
CASSPGWTGYQPQHF
TGTGCCAGCAGTCCCGGATGGACAGGGTATCAGCCCCAGCATTTT
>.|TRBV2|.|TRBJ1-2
CASKSRGYTF
TGTGCCAGCAAGTCTCGCGGCTACACCTTC
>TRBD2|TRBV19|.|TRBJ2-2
CASTLYRTSGPRTGELFF
TGTGCCAGTACCCTATATCGGACTAGCGGGCCCCGCACCGGGGAGCTGTTTTTT
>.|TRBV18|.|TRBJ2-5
CASSLRRDRETQYF
TGTGCCAGCTCCCTACGGAGGGATAGAGAGACCCAGTACTTC
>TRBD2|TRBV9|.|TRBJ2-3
CASRWAGGCTDTQYF
TGTGCCAGCCGGTGGGCGGGAGGGTGCACAGATACGCAGTATTTT
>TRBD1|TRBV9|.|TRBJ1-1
CASRTGGAGNTEAFF
TGTGCCAGCAGGACAGGGGGCGCGGGGAACACTGAAGCTTTCTTT
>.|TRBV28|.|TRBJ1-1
CASSLWAGAFF
TGTGCCAGCAGTTTATGGGCTGGAGCTTTCTTT
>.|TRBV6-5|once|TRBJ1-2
CATRGASIYIGYTF
TGTGCCACCCGGGGAGCATCAATTTATATTGGCTACACCTTC
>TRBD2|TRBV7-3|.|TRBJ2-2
CASSLSLAGNTGELFF
TGTGCCAGCAGCTTAAGCTTAGCGGGGAACACCGGGGAGCTGTTTTTT
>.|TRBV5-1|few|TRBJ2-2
CASSYDGSHTGELFF
TGCGCCAGCAGCTATGACGGGTCTCACACCGGGGAGCTGTTTTTT
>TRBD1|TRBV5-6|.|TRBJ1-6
CASSLNRGWDSPLHF
TGTGCCAGCAGCTTAAACAGGGGATGGGATTCACCCCTCCACTTT
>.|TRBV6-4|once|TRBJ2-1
CASSDYRVGEQFF
TGTGCCAGCAGTGACTACAGGGTCGGTGAGCAGTTCTTC
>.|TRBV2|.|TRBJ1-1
CASSPSTLWAEAFF
TGTGCCAGCAGCCCTAGTACTTTATGGGCTGAAGCTTTCTTT
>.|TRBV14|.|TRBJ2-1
CASSQVPVSNEQFF
TGTGCCAGCAGCCAAGTTCCGGTGAGCAATGAGCAGTTCTTC
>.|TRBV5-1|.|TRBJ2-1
CASSSEGVGPYNEQFF
TGCGCCAGCAGCTCGGAGGGGGTGGGGCCCTACAATGAGCAGTTCTTC
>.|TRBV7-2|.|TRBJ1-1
CASSLEIGRRTEAFF
TGTGCCAGCAGCTTAGAAATTGGCAGGCGCACTGAAGCTTTCTTT
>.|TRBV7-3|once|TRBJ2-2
CASSSTTAGELFF
TGTGCCAGCAGCTCTACCACGGCCGGGGAGCTGTTTTTT
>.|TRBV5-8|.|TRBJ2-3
CASPVIYGGGDPSTDTQYF
TGTGCCAGCCCTGTTATATACGGCGGGGGCGATCCTAGCACAGATACGCAGTATTTT
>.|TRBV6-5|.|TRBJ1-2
CASSYSTGSGGYTF
TGTGCCAGCAGTTACTCGACGGGTTCGGGAGGCTACACCTTC
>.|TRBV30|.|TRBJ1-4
CASAGQDEKLFF
TGTGCTTCGGCGGGACAAGATGAAAAACTGTTTTTT
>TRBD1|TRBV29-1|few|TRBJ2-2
CSVGTGVTGELFF
TGCAGCGTTGGGACAGGGGTCACCGGGGAGCTGTTTTTT
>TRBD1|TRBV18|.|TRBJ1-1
CASSLLRGGGLTEAFF
TGTGCCAGCTCACTACTTAGGGGAGGGGGCCTAACTGAAGCTTTCTTT
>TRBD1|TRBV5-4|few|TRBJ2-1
CASSWGGAGGNEQFF
TGTGCCAGCAGCTGGGGTGGGGCAGGGGGCAATGAGCAGTTCTTC
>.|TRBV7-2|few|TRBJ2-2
CASSGEVVGLLSGELFF
TGTGCCAGCAGCGGAGAGGTGGTGGGACTCTTGTCCGGGGAGCTGTTTTTT
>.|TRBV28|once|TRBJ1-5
CASCFGGATSNQPQHF
TGTGCCAGTTGCTTCGGAGGAGCTACTAGCAATCAGCCCCAGCATTTT
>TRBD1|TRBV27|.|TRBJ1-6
CASRLKGTDLSLHF
TGTGCCAGCAGATTAAAAGGGACAGACTTATCCCTCCACTTT
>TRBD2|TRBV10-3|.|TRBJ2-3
CAISGGTINTDTQYF
TGTGCCATCAGTGGGGGGACTATCAACACAGATACGCAGTATTTT
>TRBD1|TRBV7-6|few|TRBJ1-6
CASSSQGTGGNSPLHF
TGTGCCAGCAGCTCACAAGGGACAGGGGGAAATTCACCCCTCCACTTT
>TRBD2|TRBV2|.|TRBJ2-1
CASTTSGNEQFF
TGTGCCAGCACGACTAGCGGAAATGAGCAGTTCTTC
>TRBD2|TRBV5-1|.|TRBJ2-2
CASSLAVLAGAGELFF
TGCGCCAGCAGCTTGGCCGTACTAGCGGGAGCAGGGGAGCTGTTTTTT
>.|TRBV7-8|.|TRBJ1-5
CASSSTGQGGWNQPQHF
TGTGCCAGCAGCTCCACAGGGCAGGGAGGCTGGAATCAGCCCCAGCATTTT
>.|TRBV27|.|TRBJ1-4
CASRRYGEKLFF
TGTGCCAGCAGGAGATACGGGGAAAAACTGTTTTTT
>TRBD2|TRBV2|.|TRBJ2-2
CASTALAGDGELFF
TGTGCCAGCACCGCCCTAGCGGGGGACGGGGAGCTGTTTTTT
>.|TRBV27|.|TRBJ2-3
CASKAGGNTDTQYF
TGTGCCAGCAAGGCAGGGGGGAACACAGATACGCAGTATTTT
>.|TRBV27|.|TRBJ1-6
CASSSWGGGSSPLHF
TGTGCCAGCAGTTCCTGGGGGGGTGGTAGTTCACCCCTCCACTTT
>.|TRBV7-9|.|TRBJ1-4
CASSLAAGLAEKLFF
TGTGCCAGCAGCTTAGCGGCAGGACTGGCTGAAAAACTGTTTTTT
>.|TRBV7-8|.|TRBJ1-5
CASSRDAFLPQHF
TGTGCCAGCAGCCGCGACGCCTTTTTGCCCCAGCATTTT
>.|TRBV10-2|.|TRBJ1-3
CASSGTQRSSGNTIYF
TGCGCCAGCAGTGGGACACAGCGATCCTCTGGAAACACCATATATTTT
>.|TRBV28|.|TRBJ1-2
CASSAGEGYTF
TGTGCCAGCAGTGCAGGGGAGGGCTACACCTTC
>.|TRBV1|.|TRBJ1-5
CTSGGGNQPQHF
TGCACCTCGGGCGGGGGCAATCAGCCCCAGCATTTT
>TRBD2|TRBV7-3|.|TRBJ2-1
CASSWRGSSYNEQFF
TGTGCCAGCAGCTGGCGGGGGAGCTCCTACAATGAGCAGTTCTTC
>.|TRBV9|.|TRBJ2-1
CASSVEGYNAYNEQFF
TGTGCCAGCAGCGTAGAGGGTTACAACGCCTACAATGAGCAGTTCTTC
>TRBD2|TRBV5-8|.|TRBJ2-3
CASPGGGTPSRYF
TGTGCCAGCCCGGGCGGGGGTACCCCCAGCAGGTATTTT
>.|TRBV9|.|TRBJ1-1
CASSGDGRGTNTEAFF
TGTGCCAGCAGCGGAGACGGCCGTGGGACGAACACTGAAGCTTTCTTT
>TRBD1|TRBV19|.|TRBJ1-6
CASRDDRGNSPLHF
TGTGCCAGTAGGGATGACAGGGGGAATTCACCCCTCCACTTT
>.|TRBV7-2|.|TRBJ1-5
CASSPRAGGGQPQHF
TGTGCCAGCAGCCCCCGGGCGGGGGGCGGTCAGCCCCAGCATTTT
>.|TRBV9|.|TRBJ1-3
CASSSSGGLENTIYF
TGTGCCAGCAGTTCCTCGGGGGGATTGGAAAACACCATATATTTT
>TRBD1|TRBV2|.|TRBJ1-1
CASSPDRGTEAFF
TGTGCCAGCAGTCCCGACAGGGGAACTGAAGCTTTCTTT
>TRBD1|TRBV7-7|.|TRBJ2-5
CASSFDRGETQYF
TGTGCCAGCAGCTTTGACAGGGGCGAGACCCAGTACTTC
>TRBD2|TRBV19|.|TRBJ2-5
CASGPGGPTQYF
TGTGCCAGTGGCCCGGGGGGGCCGACCCAGTACTTC